Listed below are T cell receptor beta chains from one sample, sequenced in a study of T cell repertoires in cytomegalovirus infection. TCRdb called the reads again in MiXCR, with one record for every CDR3 protein. The profile shows hundreds of thousands of distinct CDR3 sequences, 30% to 35% of them singletons. Antigen specificity for these receptors is unknown. The sequencing used cultured PBMCs, collected from culture after CMV antigen stimulation. The receptors stem from a human donor in good health (CMV status not recorded). Some clones in this sample may be carry-over from other donors' samples. Both conserved end residues are trimmed from each CDR3. Each record gives: V gene, CDR3 protein.

TRBV28,ASTRDASYEQY
TRBV12-3/TRBV12-4,ASSFSTGSYT
TRBV2,ASNRLAGETQY
TRBV12-3/TRBV12-4,ASSLQGMATNEKLF
TRBV11-1,ASSLWPGVRKTQETQY
TRBV4-2,ASSQEVPSSYNEQF
TRBV4-1,ASSQDWGLADNEQF
TRBV7-8,ASSPRDRLGEQF
TRBV12-3/TRBV12-4,ASSLTRGLEAF
TRBV7-8,ASSLAWGPNTGELF
TRBV11-2,ASSLDAGGGYT
TRBV29-1,SVGGVGEQY
TRBV7-2,ASSKEQGDITEAF
TRBV19,ASSGQLAGSYNEQF
TRBV6-6,ASSFTPGPPTDTQY
TRBV7-2,ASSQALAGTDTQY
TRBV2,ASSQAGGQAKNIQY
TRBV28,ASTNKRLAGNTDTQY
TRBV11-2,ASSLGQGIHNEQF
TRBV7-4,ASSSGQARDQPQH
TRBV12-5,ASGLATGGSYNEQF
TRBV20-1,SARDAAYTQY
TRBV27,ASSSGQLNEKLF
TRBV6-2/TRBV6-3,ASRPSGVSYNEQF
TRBV6-6,ASSYPRLAGEVTDTQY
TRBV19,ASSIGSRAGGIRETQY
TRBV28,ASSLPGQGGYT
TRBV4-1,ASSQTQGFLGGYT
TRBV20-1,SATGTGTANEQF
TRBV7-2,ASSNVRPRGNEQF
TRBV24-1,ATSLSSGTSGDTQY
TRBV12-3/TRBV12-4,ASSGQGSSGNTIY
TRBV7-2,ASSVTGRSNQPQH
TRBV6-2/TRBV6-3,ASSSPGGILEAF
TRBV7-8,ASSLGTSGRAPYNEQF
TRBV7-2,ASSGPPGQGAFGANVLT
TRBV6-6,ASSYSIRDSNQPQH
TRBV19,ASSMPSGRAYNEQF
TRBV4-3,ASSQVSGLAGVGEQF
TRBV7-2,ASSFRDRAGYT
TRBV7-2,ASSLDAGSNSNQPQH
TRBV7-2,ASSSYDWGNEQF
TRBV7-2,ASTLASSSRGHYEQY
TRBV5-1,ASSSGLALEGTGELF